The clone carrying this TCR beta chain was detected a few times. Its antigen is not known. This specimen belongs to a study of CD8 T cells in ankylosing spondylitis. General study findings and limits: Made up of 7 to 9 highly homologous variants, a TCR beta motif appeared characteristic of ankylosing spondylitis blood. In peripheral blood, disease-linked CD8+ clones occurred at relatively low frequencies. Earlier reports found some motif variants in synovial fluid and blood in reactive arthritis. The authors reported significant enrichment of disease-linked clones in matched ankylosing spondylitis synovial fluid.

The CDR3 length is 15 residues. From germline, CDR1 is LNHNV and CDR2 YYDKDF (reference sequence). V lost 0 bases to trimming and J lost 6 bases, with 12 bases between them. In making TCR beta libraries, quantitative 5'-RACE with molecular barcodes was used. TCRdb fed the 5' RACE reads into MiXCR, producing one record per CDR3 protein. The sample yields some 700,000 distinct CDR3 sequences, around 20% seen once. The receptor was derived from a male donor with ankylosing spondylitis. Sequencing was carried out using blood, either unsorted or a sorted T cell fraction (not recorded which). The V gene is TRBV15, the J gene TRBJ2-1; D not certain. CDR3 in amino acids: CATSRDYSNSNEQFF. The DNA for the CDR3 is TGTGCCACCAGCAGAGACTACTCTAATAGCAATGAGCAGTTCTTC.